One and the same sample provided the 15 T cell receptor beta chains below, sequenced in a study of blood T cell repertoires in COVID-19. Produced via immunoSEQ multiplex PCR; TCRdb's table is partial and in-frame only. The sample consists of around 250,000 clones, 70% to 90% of them appearing once. Specimen: PBMCs or T cells enriched from blood (not recorded which). The receptors shown here come from a woman aged 50 to 65 who had recovered from COVID-19.

The V and J genes are TRBV11-2 and TRBJ2-1; 11 bases align to TRBD2. In germline, CDR1 is SGHAT, CDR2 FQNNGV. The length of the CDR3 is 17 residues. With V trimmed by 4 bases and J by 3 bases, 8 bases remained unmatched. The CDR3 nucleotides read TGTGCCAGCAGCTCGGCATTGACTAGCGGGATCTACAATGAGCAGTTCTTC. Translation gives CASSSALTSGIYNEQFF.

This chain links TRBV2 with TRBJ2-7, with D tentatively TRBD1 (6 bases). The CDR3 contains 13 residues. The germline V and J ends were trimmed by 7 bases and 1 base, with 11 bases remaining between them. CDR1 is SNHLY, CDR2 FYNNEI, per germline. CDR3 sequence (DNA): TGTGCCAGCACGTGGACAGAATCCTACGAGCAGTACTTC. This encodes CASTWTESYEQYF.

This chain links TRBV30 with TRBJ2-1, with 12 positions matching TRBD2. V trimming: 2 bases; J trimming: 4 bases; junction bases outside the gene matches: 3. CDR1 and CDR2 (germline): GTSNPN, SVGIG (reference sequence). CDR3 length: 15 residues. CDR3 loop: CAWSLGLAGYNEQFF. In nucleotides, the CDR3 is TGTGCCTGGAGTTTAGGACTAGCGGGATACAATGAGCAGTTCTTC.

The V call is TRBV15, the J call TRBJ2-1; no reliable D call. V was clipped by 0 bases and J by 8 bases, with 8 bases between them. This CDR3 is 13 amino acids long. Germline assignment: CDR1 LNHNV and CDR2 YYDKDF (reference sequence). The CDR3 sequence: CATSRDWSHEQFF. DNA of the CDR3: TGTGCCACCAGCAGAGATTGGAGCCATGAGCAGTTCTTC.

The chain combines TRBV5-5 with TRBJ2-2, with 10 bases aligning to TRBD2. V trimming: 0 bases; J trimming: 5 bases; junction bases outside the gene matches: 4. The CDR3 totals 16 residues. Germline lookup yields CDR1 SGHKS and CDR2 YYEKEE (reference sequence). DNA for the CDR3: TGTGCCAGCAGCTTGGCTAGCGGGAGAGTTACCGGGGAGCTGTTTTTT. It codes for CASSLASGRVTGELFF.

This clone occurred a few times. V gene TRBV11-2 combines with J gene TRBJ1-2; 7 bases map to TRBD1. After removal of 5 bases from V and 5 bases from J, the junction contained 8 bases not matched to a gene. The CDR3 length is 14 residues. Germline CDR1 and CDR2: SGHAT and FQNNGV. The CDR3: CASSRDRVEYGYTF. Written as DNA, the CDR3 is TGTGCCAGCAGCCGCGACAGGGTTGAGTATGGCTACACCTTC.

This chain joins TRBV4-1 and TRBJ2-7; 7 bases match TRBD1. The CDR3 has 14 amino acids. CDR1 and CDR2 from the germline V gene are MGHRA and YSYEKL. The V and J ends lost 1 base and 5 bases, in that order; junction bases with no gene match: 5. CDR3 protein: CASSQGDRENEQYF. The DNA for the CDR3 is TGCGCCAGCAGCCAAGGCGACAGGGAAAACGAGCAGTACTTC.

This sequence joins TRBV18 and TRBJ1-2; 7 bases match TRBD1. The V gene end was trimmed by 0 bases and the J gene end by 4 bases; junction bases not matched to a gene: 5. Germline-derived CDR1 and CDR2 are KGHSH and LQKENI. The CDR3 is 15 amino acids. CDR3 DNA sequence: TGTGCCAGCTCACCACCGACGACAGGGCTCTATGGCTACACCTTC. This codes for CASSPPTTGLYGYTF.

The rearrangement uses TRBV28 and TRBJ1-2; possible D gene TRBD1, 6 bases. V was cut by 5 bases and J by 1 base, with 23 bases left in between. This CDR3 has 18 amino acids. Germline V CDR1 and CDR2: MDHEN, SYDVKM. The CDR3: CASSSFRGAGKDNYGYTF. The CDR3, as DNA: TGTGCCAGCAGTAGTTTTCGGGGGGCAGGGAAGGATAACTATGGCTACACCTTC.

The gene calls are TRBV10-2 and TRBJ2-4; 7 bases match TRBD2. V shed 3 bases, J shed 0 bases, and the junction held 11 bases outside the gene matches. The germline CDR1 and CDR2 sequences are WSHSY and SAAADI. The CDR3 spans 18 residues. The CDR3 is CASSDASGGMLAKNIQYF. For the CDR3, the DNA is TGCGCCAGCAGTGACGCTAGCGGAGGGATGCTAGCCAAAAACATTCAGTACTTC.

This clone has just a few counts. The chain couples TRBV6-1 to TRBJ2-7; TRBD2 agrees at 10 bases. CDR3 size: 16 residues. In germline, CDR1 is MNHNS, CDR2 SASEGT. The J segment lost 6 bases and the V segment lost 0 bases, leaving 8 bases of the junction unmatched. CDR3 DNA: TGTGCCAGCAGTGAAGCGGCTAGCGGGAGCGTAATCGAGCAGTACTTC. Its protein product is CASSEAASGSVIEQYF.

The genes are TRBV5-6 and TRBJ1-4, with TRBD1 matching 12 bases. The germline V gene has CDR1 SGHDT and CDR2 YYEEEE. V trimming: 3 bases; J trimming: 8 bases; junction bases outside the gene matches: 8. This CDR3 region has 16 residues. The CDR3 DNA is TGTGCCAGCAGCTCCGGGACAGGGGGCTCTTGGGAAAAACTGTTTTTT. This sequence encodes CASSSGTGGSWEKLFF.

The rearrangement joins TRBV18 to TRBJ1-4; D not certain. Trimming stripped 0 bases from V and 8 bases from J, with 16 bases between. The CDR3 covers 16 residues. Germline V CDR1 and CDR2: KGHSH, LQKENI. CDR3 sequence: CASSPPPTFSWEKLFF. The DNA of the CDR3 is TGTGCCAGCTCACCACCTCCGACATTTAGTTGGGAAAAACTGTTTTTT.

The V and J genes are TRBV19 and TRBJ1-1; D is undetermined. The CDR3 covers 18 residues. Per the germline V gene, CDR1 is LNHDA and CDR2 is SQIVND (reference sequence). Trimming left V 6 bases short and J 0 bases short, with 23 bases between. CDR3 sequence reads: CASRPRYGTGTMNTEAFF. Here the CDR3 DNA reads TGTGCCAGTAGGCCTCGGTACGGAACGGGAACTATGAACACTGAAGCTTTCTTT.

This clone was observed a handful of times. The gene calls are TRBV18 and TRBJ1-2; TRBD1 matches 12 bases. The V segment lost 2 bases and the J segment 6 bases; nucleotides outside the gene matches: 1. The CDR3 totals 14 residues. Germline CDR1 and CDR2: KGHSH and LQKENI. CDR3 in amino acids: CASSPGTGGDGYTF. The CDR3 nucleotides read TGTGCCAGCTCACCAGGGACAGGGGGCGATGGCTACACCTTC.